The TCR beta chain described here comes from a study of blood T cells in healthy people across ages. Alongside a J-beta primer mix, a sample-barcoded 5' primer served in a second PCR lasting 7 to 11 cycles. TCRdb reprocessed the 5' RACE reads via MiXCR and lists one record per CDR3 protein. The sample yields approximately 1,000,000 distinct CDR3 sequences, under 55% seen once. This clonotype occurred a few times. The sample comprised blood. The source of this sequence is a woman between 55 and 75 years old in good health.

CDR3 DNA sequence: TGTGCCAGCAGTCCCACAAGGGGGGCCGGACAGACTAACTATGGCTACACCTTC. Protein: CASSPTRGAGQTNYGYTF. This chain links TRBV27 with TRBJ1-2; weak D call: TRBD1 (6 bases). This CDR3 is built from 18 residues. The V gene's germline CDR1 is MNHEY and CDR2 SMNVEV (reference sequence). V was pared by 5 bases and J by 0 bases, with 22 bases between.